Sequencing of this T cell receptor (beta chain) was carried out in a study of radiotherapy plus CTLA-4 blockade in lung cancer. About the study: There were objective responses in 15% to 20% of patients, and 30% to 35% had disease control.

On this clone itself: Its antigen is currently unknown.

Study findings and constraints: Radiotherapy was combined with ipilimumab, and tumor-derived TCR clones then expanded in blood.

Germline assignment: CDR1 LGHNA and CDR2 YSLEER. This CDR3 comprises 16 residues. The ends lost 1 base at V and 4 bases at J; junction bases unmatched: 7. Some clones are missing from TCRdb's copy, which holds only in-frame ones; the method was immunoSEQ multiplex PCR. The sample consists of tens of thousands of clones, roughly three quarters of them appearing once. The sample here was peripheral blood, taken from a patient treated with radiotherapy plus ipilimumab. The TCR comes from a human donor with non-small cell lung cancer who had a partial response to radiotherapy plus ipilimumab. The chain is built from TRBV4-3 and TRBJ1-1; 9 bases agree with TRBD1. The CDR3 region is CASSQGLGQGTTEAFF. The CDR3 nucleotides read TGCGCCAGCAGCCAAGGCTTGGGACAGGGCACCACTGAAGCTTTCTTT.